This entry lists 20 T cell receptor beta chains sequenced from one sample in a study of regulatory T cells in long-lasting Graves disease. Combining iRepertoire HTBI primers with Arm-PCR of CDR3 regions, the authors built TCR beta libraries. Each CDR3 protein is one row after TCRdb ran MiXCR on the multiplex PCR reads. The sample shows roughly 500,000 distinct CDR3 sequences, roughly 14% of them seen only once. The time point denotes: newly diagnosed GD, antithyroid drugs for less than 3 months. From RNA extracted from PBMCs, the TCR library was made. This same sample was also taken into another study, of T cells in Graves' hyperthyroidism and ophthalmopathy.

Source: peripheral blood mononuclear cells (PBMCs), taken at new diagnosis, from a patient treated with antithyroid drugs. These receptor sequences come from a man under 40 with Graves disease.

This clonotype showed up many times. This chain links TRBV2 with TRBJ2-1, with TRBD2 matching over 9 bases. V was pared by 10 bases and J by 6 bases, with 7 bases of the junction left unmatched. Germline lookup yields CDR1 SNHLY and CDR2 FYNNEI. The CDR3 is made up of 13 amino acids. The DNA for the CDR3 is TGTGCCAACCAGCGGGAGGCCCCCAATGAGCAGTTCTTC. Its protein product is CANQREAPNEQFF.

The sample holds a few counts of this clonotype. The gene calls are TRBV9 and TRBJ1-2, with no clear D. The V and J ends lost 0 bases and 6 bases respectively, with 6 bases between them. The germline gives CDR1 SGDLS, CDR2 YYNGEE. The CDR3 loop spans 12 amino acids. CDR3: CASSVGGHGYTF. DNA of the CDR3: TGTGCCAGCAGCGTAGGTGGGCATGGCTACACCTTC.

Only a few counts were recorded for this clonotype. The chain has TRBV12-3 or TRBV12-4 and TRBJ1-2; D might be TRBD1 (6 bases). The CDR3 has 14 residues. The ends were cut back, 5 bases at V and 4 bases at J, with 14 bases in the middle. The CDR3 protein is CASSTTGYIYGYTF. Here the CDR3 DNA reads TGTGCCAGCAGTACGACAGGCTACATCTATGGCTACACCTTC.

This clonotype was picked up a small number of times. CDR3 in amino acids: CSAPRTGRETQYF. The CDR3 region has the DNA TGCAGTGCCCCGAGGACAGGGAGGGAGACCCAGTACTTC. The chain combines TRBV20-1 with TRBJ2-5; 8 nucleotides align to TRBD1. With V trimmed by 6 bases and J by 5 bases, 8 bases remained unmatched. The CDR3 consists of 13 residues. Per the germline V gene, CDR1 is DFQATT and CDR2 is SNEGSKA (reference sequence).

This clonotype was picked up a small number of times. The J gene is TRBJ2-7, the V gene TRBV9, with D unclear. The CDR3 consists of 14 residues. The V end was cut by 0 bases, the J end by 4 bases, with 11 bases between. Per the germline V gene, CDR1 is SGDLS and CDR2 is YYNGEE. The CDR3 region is CASSVATLGYEQYF. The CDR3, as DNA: TGTGCCAGCAGCGTAGCTACGCTCGGATACGAGCAGTACTTC.

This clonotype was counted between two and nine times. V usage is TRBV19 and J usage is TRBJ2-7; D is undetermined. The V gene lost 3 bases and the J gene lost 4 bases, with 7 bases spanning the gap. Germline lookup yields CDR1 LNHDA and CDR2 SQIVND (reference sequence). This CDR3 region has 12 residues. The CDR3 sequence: CASSMLGYEQYF. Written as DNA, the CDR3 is TGTGCCAGTAGTATGCTCGGTTACGAGCAGTACTTC.

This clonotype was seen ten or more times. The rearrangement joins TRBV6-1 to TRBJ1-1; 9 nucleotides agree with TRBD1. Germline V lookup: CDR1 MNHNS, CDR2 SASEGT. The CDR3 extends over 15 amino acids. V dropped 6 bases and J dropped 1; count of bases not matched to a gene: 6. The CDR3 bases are TGTGCCAGCAGACAGGGGGCACAGGGGAACACTGAAGCTTTCTTT. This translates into CASRQGAQGNTEAFF.

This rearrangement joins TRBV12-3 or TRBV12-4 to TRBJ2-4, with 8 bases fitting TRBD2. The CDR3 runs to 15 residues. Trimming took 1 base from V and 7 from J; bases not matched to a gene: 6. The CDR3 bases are TGTGCCAGCAGTTTAGAACGGGAGGGCTGGAACATTCAGTACTTC. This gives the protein CASSLEREGWNIQYF.

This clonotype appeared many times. In nucleotides, the CDR3 is TGTGCCAGCAGTTTCACCCTGGGACTCGCGGACTACAATGAGCAGTTCTTC. Encoded protein: CASSFTLGLADYNEQFF. V and J are TRBV12-3 or TRBV12-4 and TRBJ2-1, with a possible D match to TRBD2 (6 bases). The CDR3 is made up of 17 amino acids. The germline V and J ends were trimmed by 3 bases and 3 bases, with 18 bases remaining between them.

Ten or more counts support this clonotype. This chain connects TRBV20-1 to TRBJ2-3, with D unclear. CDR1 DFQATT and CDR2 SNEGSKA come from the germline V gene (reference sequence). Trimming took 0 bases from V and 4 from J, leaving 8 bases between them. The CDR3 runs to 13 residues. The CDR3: CSARDWAPDTQYF. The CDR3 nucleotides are TGCAGTGCTAGAGATTGGGCCCCAGATACGCAGTATTTT.

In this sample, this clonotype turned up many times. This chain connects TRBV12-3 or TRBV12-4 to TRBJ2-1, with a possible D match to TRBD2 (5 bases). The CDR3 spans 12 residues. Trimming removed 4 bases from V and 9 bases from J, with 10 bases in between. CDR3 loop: CASSYGVGEQFF. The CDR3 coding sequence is TGTGCCAGCAGTTACGGGGTGGGTGAGCAGTTCTTC.

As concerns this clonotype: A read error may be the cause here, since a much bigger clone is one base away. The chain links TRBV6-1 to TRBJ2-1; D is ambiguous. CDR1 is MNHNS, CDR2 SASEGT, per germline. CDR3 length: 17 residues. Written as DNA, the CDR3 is TGTGCCAGCACTCGCACCCGGGCCGCCCTCTCCTACGATGAGCAGTTCTTC. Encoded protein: CASTRTRAALSYDEQFF.

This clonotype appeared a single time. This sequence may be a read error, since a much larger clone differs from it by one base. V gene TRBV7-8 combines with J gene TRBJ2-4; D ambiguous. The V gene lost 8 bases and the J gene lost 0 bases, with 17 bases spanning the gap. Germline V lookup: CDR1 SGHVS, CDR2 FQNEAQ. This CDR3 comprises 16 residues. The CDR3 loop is CASAASGRLAKNIQYF. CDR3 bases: TGTGCCAGCGCGGCCTCTGGCAGGCTAGCCAAAAACATTCAGTACTTC.

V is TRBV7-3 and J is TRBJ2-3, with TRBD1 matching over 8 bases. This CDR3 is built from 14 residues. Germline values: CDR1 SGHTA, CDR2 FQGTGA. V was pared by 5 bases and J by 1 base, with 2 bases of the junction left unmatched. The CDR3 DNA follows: TGTGCCAGCAGCCAACAGGGGGGCACAGATACGCAGTATTTT. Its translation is CASSQQGGTDTQYF.

In nucleotides, the CDR3 is TGTGCCAGCAGTACCTTGACGGCGGGGGGTGGCTACACCTTC. Translated: CASSTLTAGGGYTF. The V and J genes are TRBV28 and TRBJ1-2; a weak D match, TRBD1 (5 bases). Per the germline V gene, CDR1 is MDHEN and CDR2 is SYDVKM. The CDR3 length is 14 residues. Trimming pared 5 bases from V and 7 bases from J, leaving 17 bases between.

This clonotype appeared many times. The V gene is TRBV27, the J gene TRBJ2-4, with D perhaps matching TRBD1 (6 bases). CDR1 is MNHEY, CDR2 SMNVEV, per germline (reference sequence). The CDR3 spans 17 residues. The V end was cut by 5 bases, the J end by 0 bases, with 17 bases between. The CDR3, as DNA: TGTGCCAGCAGTCCTCAGGGACATCTTTTAGCCAAAAACATTCAGTACTTC. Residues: CASSPQGHLLAKNIQYF.

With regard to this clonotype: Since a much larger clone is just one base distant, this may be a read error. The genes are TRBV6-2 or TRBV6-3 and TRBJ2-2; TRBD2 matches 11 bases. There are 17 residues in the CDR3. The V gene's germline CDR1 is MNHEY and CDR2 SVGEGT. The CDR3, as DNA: TGTGCCAGCAGCAAGACTAGCGGGGAAATAAACACCGGGGCGCTGTTTTTT. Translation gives CASSKTSGEINTGALFF.

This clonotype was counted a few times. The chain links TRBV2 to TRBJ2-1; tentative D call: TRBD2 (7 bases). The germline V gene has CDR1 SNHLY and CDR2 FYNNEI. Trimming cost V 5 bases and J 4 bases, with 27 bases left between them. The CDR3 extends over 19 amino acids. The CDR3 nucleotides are TGTGCCAGCAGTTACTCGAGTAGGCGGGGGCGAAGCGGTTACAATGAGCAGTTCTTC. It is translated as CASSYSSRRGRSGYNEQFF.

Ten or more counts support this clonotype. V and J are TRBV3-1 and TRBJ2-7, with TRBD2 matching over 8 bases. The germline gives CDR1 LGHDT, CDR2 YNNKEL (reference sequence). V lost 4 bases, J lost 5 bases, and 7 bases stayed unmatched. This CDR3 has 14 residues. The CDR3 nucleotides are TGTGCCAGCAGCCCGTCGGGAGGGGTCAACGAGCAGTACTTC. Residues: CASSPSGGVNEQYF.

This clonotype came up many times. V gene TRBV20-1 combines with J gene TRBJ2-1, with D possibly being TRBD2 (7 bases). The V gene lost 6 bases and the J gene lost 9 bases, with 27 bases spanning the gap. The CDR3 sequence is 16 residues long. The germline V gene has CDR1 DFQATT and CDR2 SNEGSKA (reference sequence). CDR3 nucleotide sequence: TGCAGTGCCCACTCCCCTGGGACTACCAAAGGGGGTGAGCAGTTCTTC. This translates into CSAHSPGTTKGGEQFF.